Below, 26 T cell receptor beta chains from the same sample are listed, as sequenced in a study of tumor and adjacent non-tumor tissue in lung cancer. This sample's RNA came from whole unsorted tissue. A modified ARM-PCR protocol with three rounds of nested PCR amplified TCRbeta. MiXCR was run by TCRdb on the multiplex PCR reads, yielding one entry per CDR3 protein. The sample holds approximately 70,000 distinct CDR3 sequences, 73% seen once. The sample consisted of lung tumor tissue. Receptors were obtained from a man aged 60-69 years with non-small cell lung cancer.

On this clonotype: The junction departs from the called germline gene at one end, perhaps through a read error. J is TRBJ2-5 and V is TRBV5-1; 9 bases match TRBD1. This CDR3 contains 15 residues. The V gene's germline CDR1 is SGHRS and CDR2 YFSETQ. The CDR3: CTSNLEQGARETQYF. DNA for the CDR3: TGCACCAGCAACTTGGAACAGGGGGCGCGGGAGACCCAGTACTTC.

The CDR3 loop reads CISSGATGINYGYTF. The CDR3 bases are TGTATCAGCAGCGGCGCGACAGGGATTAATTATGGCTACACCTTC. This sequence joins TRBV5-6 and TRBJ1-2, with 7 bases aligning to TRBD1. CDR3 length: 15 residues. Germline lookup yields CDR1 SGHDT and CDR2 YYEEEE.

The sample holds many counts of this clonotype. This may arise from a read error, as a much more abundant clone is one base away. The V gene is TRBV11-1, the J gene TRBJ2-1; D gene ambiguous. The CDR3 loop spans 15 amino acids. With 8 bases removed from V and 5 bases from J, the gap between germline ends came to 19 bases. Germline V gives CDR1 SGHAT, CDR2 FQDESV (reference sequence). For the CDR3, the DNA is TGTGCCAGCGGCCCCGCAAGGGTGTTGGACAATGAGCAGTTCTTC. Its translation: CASGPARVLDNEQFF.

On this clonotype itself: A read error may produce the germline difference seen at one junction end. The chain carries TRBV20-1 and TRBJ2-2, with D perhaps matching TRBD1 (7 bases). Germline assignment: CDR1 DFQATT and CDR2 SNEGSKA (reference sequence). This CDR3 has 15 residues. The CDR3 DNA sequence: TGCAGTGCTCGCCGCGGGACAGCGAACACCGGGGGGCTGTTTTTT. Translating gives CSARRGTANTGGLFF.

About this clonotype itself: One junction end does not reproduce the germline sequence, and a read error may be involved. The chain links TRBV10-2 to TRBJ2-1; D gene ambiguous. The CDR3 runs to 13 residues. Per germline, CDR1 WSHSY and CDR2 SAAADI. The CDR3 DNA reads TGTCCCAGAAGCCGGAGCTCCTACAATGAGCAGTTCTTC. Its translation is CPRSRSSYNEQFF.

There are a few counts of this clonotype. One junction end disagrees with the germline gene, perhaps due to a read error. The chain recombines TRBV6-6 with TRBJ2-7, with TRBD1 as a possible D gene (6 bases). CDR3 length equals 12 residues. Germline-derived CDR1 and CDR2 are MNHNY and SVGAGI (reference sequence). The DNA for the CDR3 is TGTGTGATTTCACAGGGAAAGGTCGAGCTGTACTTC. Amino acids: CVISQGKVELYF.

Worth noting for this clonotype: A read error may produce the germline difference seen at one junction end. The V and J genes are TRBV10-2 and TRBJ2-2; D possibly corresponds to TRBD2 (6 bases). CDR1 and CDR2 from the germline V gene are WSHSY and SAAADI. This CDR3 spans 14 amino acids. This chain's CDR3 is CAGSGGQNTGGLFF. The DNA for the CDR3 is TGCGCCGGCAGTGGAGGGCAGAACACTGGGGGGCTGTTTTTT.

The chain recombines TRBV6-6 with TRBJ1-5; D may be TRBD1 (5 bases). The CDR3 spans 13 residues. Germline-derived CDR1 and CDR2 are MNHNY and SVGAGI (reference sequence). The CDR3 is CDRRPNRNKPQHF. The CDR3 DNA sequence: TGTGACAGGAGACCAAACAGGAATAAGCCCCAGCATTTT.

This clonotype was found a few times. Mismatch with germline at one junction end may stem from a read error. V and J are TRBV6-5 and TRBJ1-1; tentative D call: TRBD1 (6 bases). Looked up from germline, CDR1 is MNHEY and CDR2 is SVGAGI. The CDR3 spans 13 residues. The DNA of the CDR3 is TGTGCCAGCAGTTACTTTAGGGACACTGAGGCTTTCTTT. Its translation is CASSYFRDTEAFF.

This clonotype was seen only once. Relative to the germline gene, one junction end is altered; a read error may explain this. The gene calls are TRBV10-2 and TRBJ2-1; the D is unclear. Germline V CDR1 and CDR2: WSHSY, SAAADI. The CDR3 has 13 residues. The CDR3 coding sequence is TGCGCCAGCAGCTGGAGCTCCTACAATGAGCAATTCTTC. It codes for CASSWSSYNEQFF.

This clonotype has only a few counts. Mismatch with germline at one junction end may stem from a read error. The CDR3 DNA is TGCAGTGTTAGAGGGTTGGCCGAGCAATACTTC. It yields the protein CSVRGLAEQYF. This chain joins TRBV20-1 and TRBJ2-7; a weak D match, TRBD2 (5 bases). The length of the CDR3 is 11 residues. Germline V gene data show CDR1 as DFQATT and CDR2 as SNEGSKA (reference sequence).

A remark on this clonotype: The germline gene is not matched at one end of the junction; a read error may be the cause. The J gene is TRBJ2-7, the V gene TRBV20-1; D perhaps matches TRBD2 (5 bases). This CDR3 has 16 residues. Germline V lookup: CDR1 DFQATT, CDR2 SNEGSKA (reference sequence). The CDR3 protein is CTARDVPRDLTYEQYF. The CDR3 nucleotides are TGCACTGCTAGAGATGTTCCCCGGGATCTTACCTACGAGCAGTACTTC.

This clonotype is medium-sized by share. The rearrangement joins TRBV30 to TRBJ1-2; no reliable D call. Germline V gene data show CDR1 as GTSNPN and CDR2 as SVGIG (reference sequence). V was cut by 4 bases and J by 3 bases, with 9 bases left in between. The CDR3 is made up of 12 amino acids. CDR3 DNA: TGTGCCTGGACGCTGGGAGACTATGGCTACACCTTC. Its protein product is CAWTLGDYGYTF.

This clonotype was seen more than once but under ten times. Sequence at one end of the junction differs from germline and may be a read error. The rearrangement links TRBV29-1 to TRBJ2-7; possibly TRBD1 for D (6 bases). Germline assignment: CDR1 SQVTM and CDR2 ANQGSEA. The CDR3 sequence is 13 residues long. CDR3 nucleotides: TGCGGCGTTGAAGATAGGGGGTCCTACGAGCACTACTTC. Its protein is CGVEDRGSYEHYF.

On this clonotype itself: The junction differs from germline at one of its ends, possibly a read error. This sequence joins TRBV6-2 or TRBV6-3 and TRBJ1-5; D call uncertain. The CDR3 length is 16 residues. Germline V gene sequence: CDR1 MNHEY, CDR2 SVGEGT. CDR3 sequence: CTSSYRGVLGNQPQHF. CDR3 bases: TGTACCAGCAGTTACCGAGGAGTGTTAGGCAATCAGCCCCAGCATTTT.

Worth noting for this clonotype: At one of its ends the junction is not consistent with the germline gene, which may arise from a read error. The rearrangement links TRBV29-1 to TRBJ2-5, with a possible D match to TRBD2 (6 bases). The CDR3 runs 15 residues. CDR1 and CDR2 from the germline V gene are SQVTM and ANQGSEA. CDR3 DNA sequence: TGCAGCGCTAATGGGCATCTAGCGAGCCAAGAGACCCTGTACTTC. The encoded protein is CSANGHLASQETLYF.

The count of this clonotype is one. Mismatch with germline at one junction end may stem from a read error. The CDR3 coding sequence is TGTGCTAGTAGAGCCGTGGACAGGTCGAGTTCATCCCTCCACTTT. Translation gives CASRAVDRSSSSLHF. This sequence joins TRBV6-1 and TRBJ1-6; TRBD1 aligns across 7 bases. This CDR3 has 15 residues. CDR1 and CDR2 from the germline V gene are MNHNS and SASEGT.

Concerning this clonotype itself: The junction differs from germline at one of its ends, possibly a read error. CDR3 sequence (DNA): TGTGCCAACCACCGCAGGGCCCAACCGTACTATGGTTACACCTTC. This codes for CANHRRAQPYYGYTF. V and J are TRBV6-2 or TRBV6-3 and TRBJ1-2; D perhaps matches TRBD1 (5 bases). The germline gives CDR1 MNHEY, CDR2 SVGEGT. This CDR3 contains 15 residues.

The chain combines TRBV6-1 with TRBJ1-1; D is unclear. The CDR3 length is 13 residues. V was pared by 11 bases and J by 0 bases, with 13 bases between. Germline values: CDR1 MNHNS, CDR2 SASEGT. The CDR3 DNA reads as TGTGCCGGCACCTCCAGAGTGAACACTGAAGCTTTCTTT. It yields the protein CAGTSRVNTEAFF.

This clonotype was found once. The junction shows a germline mismatch at one end, possibly a read error. The rearrangement links TRBV10-2 to TRBJ2-2; 11 nucleotides align to TRBD1. Germline V lookup: CDR1 WSHSY, CDR2 SAAADI. This CDR3 is 15 amino acids long. The CDR3 reads CASTPGQGARGELFF. In nucleotides, the CDR3 is TGCGCTAGCACCCCCGGACAGGGGGCGAGGGGGGAGCTGTTTTTT.

J is TRBJ1-4 and V is TRBV28; 11 bases agree with TRBD1. Germline V CDR1 and CDR2: MDHEN, SYDVKM. The V and J ends lost 8 bases and 8 bases, in that order; junction bases with no gene match: 13. This CDR3 is 16 amino acids long. The CDR3 is CASGGQGVLTSEKLFF. CDR3 bases: TGTGCCAGCGGGGGACAGGGGGTGTTAACTAGCGAAAAACTGTTTTTT.

Many counts were recorded for this clonotype. The junction and the germline gene differ at one end; a read error may be behind it. The chain is built from TRBV6-5 and TRBJ2-2; D is uncertain. The CDR3 consists of 13 residues. CDR1 MNHEY and CDR2 SVGAGI come from the germline V gene. In DNA, the CDR3 is TGTGACAGCAGTTATAAGGAAGGAGGGGAGCTGTTTTTT. Translation: CDSSYKEGGELFF.

As concerns this clonotype: One end of the junction is discordant with germline, which a read error may explain. The rearrangement uses TRBV6-2 or TRBV6-3 and TRBJ2-7, with D possibly being TRBD2 (6 bases). Germline loops: CDR1 MNHEY, CDR2 SVGEGT. This CDR3 has 15 amino acids. This chain's CDR3 is CASSHQEGVRYKQNF. The CDR3 coding sequence is TGTGCCAGCAGCCACCAGGAGGGAGTAAGGTACAAGCAGAACTTC.

In the case of this clonotype: Compared with germline, one end of the junction differs, possibly owing to a read error. The chain uses TRBV10-2 and TRBJ2-7; D possibly corresponds to TRBD1 (5 bases). Germline CDR1 reads WSHSY; CDR2 reads SAAADI. The CDR3 loop spans 14 amino acids. The CDR3 nucleotides read TGCGCCAACAGTGACAGTGGGAACACCTACGAGCAGTACTTC. Protein sequence: CANSDSGNTYEQYF.

A note on this clonotype: A read error may be the cause here, since a much bigger clone is one base away. This chain joins TRBV20-1 and TRBJ1-1; TRBD1 agrees at 8 bases. V trimming: 3 bases; J trimming: 9 bases; junction bases outside the gene matches: 9. Germline CDR1 is DFQATT and CDR2 is SNEGSKA (reference sequence). The CDR3 is made up of 13 amino acids. For the CDR3, the DNA is TGCAGTGCTAGCCCACAGGGGGGCCCCCAAGCTTTCTTT. This sequence encodes CSASPQGGPQAFF.

There are a few counts of this clonotype. A junction end diverges from the germline sequence, so it may reflect a read error. This chain links TRBV20-1 with TRBJ2-5; 7 bases line up with TRBD1. CDR1 is DFQATT and CDR2 is SNEGSKA in the germline V gene (reference sequence). This CDR3 has 13 amino acids. The CDR3 DNA reads as TGCAGTGATAGACAGGGAGTGGTGGAGACACAGTACTTC. This sequence encodes CSDRQGVVETQYF.